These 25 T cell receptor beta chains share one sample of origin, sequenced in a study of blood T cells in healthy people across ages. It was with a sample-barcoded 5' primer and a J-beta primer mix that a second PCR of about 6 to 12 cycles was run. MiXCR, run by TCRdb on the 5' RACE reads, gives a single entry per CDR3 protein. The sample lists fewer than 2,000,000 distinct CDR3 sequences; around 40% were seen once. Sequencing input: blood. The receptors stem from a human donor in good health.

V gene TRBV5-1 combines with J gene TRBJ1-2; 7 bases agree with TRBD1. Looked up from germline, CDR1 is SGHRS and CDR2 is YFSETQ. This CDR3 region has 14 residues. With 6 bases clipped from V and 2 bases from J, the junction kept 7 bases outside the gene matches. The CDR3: CASTSPGQNYGYTF. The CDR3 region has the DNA TGCGCCAGCACTTCGCCGGGACAGAACTATGGCTACACCTTC. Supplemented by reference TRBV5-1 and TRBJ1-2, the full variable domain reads KAGVTQTPRYLIKTRGQQVTLSCSPISGHRSVSWYQQTPGQGLQFLFEYFSETQRNKGNFPGRFSGRQFSNSRSEMNVSTLELGDSALYLCASTSPGQNYGYTFGSGTRLTVV.

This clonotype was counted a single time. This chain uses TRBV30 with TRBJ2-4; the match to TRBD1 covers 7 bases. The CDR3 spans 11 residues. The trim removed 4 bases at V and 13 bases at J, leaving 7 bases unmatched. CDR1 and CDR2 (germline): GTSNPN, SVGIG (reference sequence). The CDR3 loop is CAWTTGTAQYF. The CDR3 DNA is TGTGCCTGGACCACCGGGACAGCACAGTACTTC.

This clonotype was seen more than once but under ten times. This chain's CDR3 is CASSRGEGAEAFF. CDR3 bases: TGTGCCAGCAGTCGCGGGGAGGGCGCTGAAGCTTTCTTT. The chain recombines TRBV11-1 with TRBJ1-1; no definite D call. V was pared by 6 bases and J by 6 bases, with 14 bases between. In germline, CDR1 is SGHAT, CDR2 FQDESV (reference sequence). The CDR3 covers 13 residues.

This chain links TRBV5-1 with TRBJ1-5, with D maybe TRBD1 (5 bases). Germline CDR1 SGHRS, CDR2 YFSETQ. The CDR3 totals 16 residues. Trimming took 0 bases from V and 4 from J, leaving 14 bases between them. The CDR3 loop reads CASSLDGVGVNQPQHF. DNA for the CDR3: TGCGCCAGCAGCTTGGATGGCGTGGGGGTGAATCAGCCCCAGCATTTT.

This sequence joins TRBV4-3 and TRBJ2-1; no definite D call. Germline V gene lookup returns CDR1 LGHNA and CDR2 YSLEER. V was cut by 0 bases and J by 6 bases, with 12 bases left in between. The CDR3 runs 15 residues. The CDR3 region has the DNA TGCGCCAGCAGCCAAGATCCTAGAATCGGCAATGAGCAGTTCTTC. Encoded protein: CASSQDPRIGNEQFF.

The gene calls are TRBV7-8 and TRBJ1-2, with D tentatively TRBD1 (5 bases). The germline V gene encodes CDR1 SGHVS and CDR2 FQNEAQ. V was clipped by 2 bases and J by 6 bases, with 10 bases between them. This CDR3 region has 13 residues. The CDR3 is CASSLNAGNGYTF. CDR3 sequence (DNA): TGTGCCAGCAGCTTAAACGCAGGGAATGGCTACACCTTC.

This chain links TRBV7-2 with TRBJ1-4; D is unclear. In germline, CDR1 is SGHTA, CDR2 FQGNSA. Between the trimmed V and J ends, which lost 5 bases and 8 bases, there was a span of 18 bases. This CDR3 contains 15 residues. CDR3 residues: CASSLYVDMGEKLFF. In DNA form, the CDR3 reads TGTGCCAGCAGCCTATACGTCGACATGGGCGAAAAACTGTTTTTT.

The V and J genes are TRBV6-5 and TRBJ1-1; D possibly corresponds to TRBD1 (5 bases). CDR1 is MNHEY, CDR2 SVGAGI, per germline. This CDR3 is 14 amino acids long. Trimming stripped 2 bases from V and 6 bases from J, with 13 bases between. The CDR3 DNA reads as TGTGCCAGCAGTTACGTTTTAGGGGAAGCTGAAGCTTTCTTT. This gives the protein CASSYVLGEAEAFF.

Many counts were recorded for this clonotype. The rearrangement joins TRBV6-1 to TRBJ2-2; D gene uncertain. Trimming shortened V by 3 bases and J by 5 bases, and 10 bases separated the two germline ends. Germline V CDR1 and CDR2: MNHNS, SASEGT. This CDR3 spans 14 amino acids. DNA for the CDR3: TGTGCCAGCAGTGACCGGGCGGAGACCGGGGAGCTGTTTTTT. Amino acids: CASSDRAETGELFF.

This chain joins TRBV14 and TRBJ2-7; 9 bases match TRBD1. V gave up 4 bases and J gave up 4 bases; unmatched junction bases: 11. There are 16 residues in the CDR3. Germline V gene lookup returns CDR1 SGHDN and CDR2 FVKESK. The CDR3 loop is CASSRNPGTGLYEQYF. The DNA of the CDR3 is TGTGCCAGCAGCCGAAACCCCGGGACAGGGCTTTACGAGCAGTACTTC.

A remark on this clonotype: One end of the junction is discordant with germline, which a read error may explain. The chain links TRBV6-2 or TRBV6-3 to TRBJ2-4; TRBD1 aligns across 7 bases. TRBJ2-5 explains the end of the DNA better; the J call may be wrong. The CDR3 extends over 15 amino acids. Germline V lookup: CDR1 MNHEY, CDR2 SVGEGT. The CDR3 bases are TGTGTCAGCAGTCCGACAGGGTGGCGGATGGAGACCCAGTACTTC. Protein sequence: CVSSPTGWRMETQYF.

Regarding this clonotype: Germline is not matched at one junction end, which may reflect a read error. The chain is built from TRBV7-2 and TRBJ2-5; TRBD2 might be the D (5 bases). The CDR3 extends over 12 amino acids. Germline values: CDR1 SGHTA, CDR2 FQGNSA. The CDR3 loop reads CANSSDFGEQYF. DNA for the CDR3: TGTGCCAACAGCTCCGACTTCGGGGAGCAGTACTTC.

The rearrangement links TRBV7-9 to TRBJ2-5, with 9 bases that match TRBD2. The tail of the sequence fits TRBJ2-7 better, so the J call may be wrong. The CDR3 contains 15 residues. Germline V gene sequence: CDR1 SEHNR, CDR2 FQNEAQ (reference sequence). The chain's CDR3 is CASSQRLAERYEQYF. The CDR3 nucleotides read TGTGCCAGCAGCCAGAGACTAGCGGAGAGATACGAGCAGTACTTC.

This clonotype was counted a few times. The CDR3: CASSLAIGSEYEQYF. CDR3 in DNA: TGTGCCAGCAGCTTAGCTATAGGGTCTGAATACGAGCAGTACTTC. V usage is TRBV7-8 and J usage is TRBJ2-7; D unclear. Between the trimmed V and J ends, which lost 0 bases and 4 bases, there was a span of 13 bases. Germline loops: CDR1 SGHVS, CDR2 FQNEAQ. The CDR3 runs 15 residues.

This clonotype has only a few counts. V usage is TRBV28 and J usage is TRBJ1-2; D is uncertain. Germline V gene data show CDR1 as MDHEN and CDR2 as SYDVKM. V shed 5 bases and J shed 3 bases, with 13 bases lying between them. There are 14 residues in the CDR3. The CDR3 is CASSPPAVYYGYTF. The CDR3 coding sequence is TGTGCCAGCAGTCCTCCGGCCGTTTACTATGGCTACACCTTC.

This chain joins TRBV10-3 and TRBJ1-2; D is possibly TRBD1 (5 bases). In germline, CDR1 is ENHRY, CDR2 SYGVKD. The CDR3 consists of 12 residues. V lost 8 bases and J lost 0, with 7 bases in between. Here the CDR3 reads CAIRGTNYGYTF. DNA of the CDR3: TGTGCCATCCGGGGGACTAACTATGGCTACACCTTC.

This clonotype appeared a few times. The CDR3 spells CAISERTGGYQETQYF. For the CDR3, the DNA is TGTGCCATCAGTGAACGGACAGGGGGGTACCAAGAGACCCAGTACTTC. This sequence joins TRBV10-3 and TRBJ2-5, with 10 bases matching TRBD1. After removal of 3 bases from V and 0 bases from J, the junction contained 4 bases not matched to a gene. The length of the CDR3 is 16 residues. Germline assignment: CDR1 ENHRY and CDR2 SYGVKD.

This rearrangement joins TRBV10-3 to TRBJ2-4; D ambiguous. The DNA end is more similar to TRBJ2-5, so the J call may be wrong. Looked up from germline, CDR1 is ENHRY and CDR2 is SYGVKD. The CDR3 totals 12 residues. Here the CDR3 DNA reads TGTGCCATCAGTGGGGGTGAAGAGACCCAGTACTTC. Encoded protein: CAISGGEETQYF.

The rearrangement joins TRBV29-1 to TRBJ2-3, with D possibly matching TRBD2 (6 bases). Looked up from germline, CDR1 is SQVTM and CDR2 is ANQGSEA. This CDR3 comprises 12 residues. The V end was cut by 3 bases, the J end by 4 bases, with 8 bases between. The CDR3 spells CSVEEGPDTQYF. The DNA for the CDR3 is TGCAGCGTTGAGGAGGGTCCAGATACGCAGTATTTT.

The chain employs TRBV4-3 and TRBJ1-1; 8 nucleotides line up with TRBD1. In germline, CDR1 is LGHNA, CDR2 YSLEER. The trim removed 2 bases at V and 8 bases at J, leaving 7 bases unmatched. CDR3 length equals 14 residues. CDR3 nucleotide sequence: TGCGCCAGCAGCCAACTAGAGGGACAGGCGGAAGCTTTCTTT. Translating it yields CASSQLEGQAEAFF.

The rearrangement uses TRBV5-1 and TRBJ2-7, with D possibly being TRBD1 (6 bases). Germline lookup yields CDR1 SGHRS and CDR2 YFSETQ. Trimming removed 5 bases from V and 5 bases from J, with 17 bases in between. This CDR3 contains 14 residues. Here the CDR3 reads CASRTRLRGDEQYF. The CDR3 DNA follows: TGCGCCAGCAGGACAAGACTCAGGGGCGACGAGCAGTACTTC.

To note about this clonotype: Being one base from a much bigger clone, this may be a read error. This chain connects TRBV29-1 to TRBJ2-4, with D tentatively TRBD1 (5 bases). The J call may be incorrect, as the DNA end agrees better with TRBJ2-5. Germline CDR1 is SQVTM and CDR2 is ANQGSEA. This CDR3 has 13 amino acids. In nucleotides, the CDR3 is TGCAGCGTTGCCTTAAACAGGCAAGAGACCCAGTACTTC. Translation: CSVALNRQETQYF.

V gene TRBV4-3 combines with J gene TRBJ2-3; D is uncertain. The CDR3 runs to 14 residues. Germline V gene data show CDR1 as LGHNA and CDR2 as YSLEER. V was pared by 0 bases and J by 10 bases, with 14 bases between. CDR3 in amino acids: CASSQDLEVEPQYF. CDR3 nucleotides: TGCGCCAGCAGCCAAGATCTTGAGGTGGAGCCGCAGTATTTT.

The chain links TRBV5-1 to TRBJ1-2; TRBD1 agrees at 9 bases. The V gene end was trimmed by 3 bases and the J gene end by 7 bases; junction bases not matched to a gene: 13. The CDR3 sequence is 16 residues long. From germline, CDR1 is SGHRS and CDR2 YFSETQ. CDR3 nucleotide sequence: TGCGCCAGCAGCTCAATACGTCCCGGGACAGGGTCTGGCTACACCTTC. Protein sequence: CASSSIRPGTGSGYTF.

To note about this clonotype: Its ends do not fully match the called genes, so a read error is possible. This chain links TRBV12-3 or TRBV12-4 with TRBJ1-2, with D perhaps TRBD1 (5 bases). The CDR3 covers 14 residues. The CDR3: CASRFGAGHYGYTF. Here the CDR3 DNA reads TGTGCCAGCAGGTTTGGGGCAGGCCACTATGGTTACACCTTC.